This TCR beta chain was captured by sequencing in a study of OX40 agonist ivuxolimab in advanced cancers. V dropped 5 bases and J dropped 8; count of bases not matched to a gene: 7. Per the germline V gene, CDR1 is SGHDN and CDR2 is FVKESK. CDR3 size: 13 residues. Blood sampling took place at baseline, cycle 4 day 1, and cycle 7 day 1. TCRdb's copy holds only in-frame clones and misses some; the assay was immunoSEQ multiplex PCR. The sample has fewer than 80,000 clones; about four fifths are singletons. The TCR originated in an adult with an advanced solid tumor such as melanoma, head and neck, liver or kidney cancer. The sample in question was CD4+ or CD8+ T cells sorted from blood, obtained in a trial of the OX40 agonist ivuxolimab. The rearrangement links TRBV14 to TRBJ1-2; 8 bases map to TRBD1. The DNA for the CDR3 is TGTGCCAGCAGCTTGGGACAGGTTGGGGGCTACACCTTC. Translating it yields CASSLGQVGGYTF.